This T cell receptor beta chain derives from a study of blood T cell repertoires in COVID-19. Across the study: Samples of COVID-19 (acute and convalescent) were obtained from the United States, Italy and Spain. Sample material is recorded as cDNA or gDNA derived from T cells, B-cell-depleted T cells, or PBMCs.

Under the authors' procedure: Scientists estimated how many nucleated cells there were by amplifying reference gene primers. Here immunoSEQ multiplex PCR was the method, and the copy in TCRdb shows in-frame clones only, minus some. V, J and clone size are taken as reported in that table, and D and trimming were inferred from the DNA itself. Of about 530,000 clones in the sample, about 89% were seen once. V gave up 1 base and J gave up 8 bases, with 17 bases separating them. The CDR3 loop spans 14 amino acids. Germline V gene lookup returns CDR1 GTSNPN and CDR2 SVGIG (reference sequence). The Seattle site enrolled patients during active infection and followed them longitudinally.

The TCR was taken from a woman between 50 and 59 years old with COVID-19, enrolled during active disease. This sequence joins TRBV30 and TRBJ1-2, with D unresolved. Sequenced input: peripheral blood. CDR3 sequence reads: CAWSGGYEVEGYTF. The CDR3 DNA follows: TGTGCCTGGAGTGGCGGTTATGAGGTAGAAGGCTACACCTTC. The variable domain in full, with the rest retrieved from reference TRBV30 and TRBJ1-2, is SQTIHQWPATLVQPVGSPLSLECTVEGTSNPNLYWYRQAAGRGLQLLFYSVGIGQISSEVPQNLSASRPQDRQFILSSKKLLLSDSGFYLCAWSGGYEVEGYTFGSGTRLTVV.